This is a list of T cell receptor beta chains from one sample in a study of identical twins. TCRdb recomputed calls from the 5' RACE reads with MiXCR, one row per CDR3 protein. The table has fewer than 500,000 distinct CDR3 sequences, over 11% seen once. The sample was also linked to a second study, of yellow fever vaccine responses in identical twins.

The sample comprised CD4+ T cells sorted from blood. The receptors shown here come from a woman aged 18 to 35 in good health. CDR3s include the opening cysteine and the closing phenylalanine or tryptophan. Fields, in order: D gene, clone size, V gene, J gene, CDR3 protein, CDR3 DNA. A D gene is named only where the DNA matches it firmly. For some rows the clone size is stated as once, few or many, or as a class when expanded; others skip it.

>NA|few|TRBV20-1|TRBJ2-5
CSAEANLEQYF
TGCAGTGCAGAAGCGAACCTAGAGCAGTACTTC
>NA|few|TRBV6-1|TRBJ2-7
CASSERGGGYDEQYF
TGTGCCAGCAGTGAACGGGGAGGGGGATACGACGAGCAGTACTTC
>TRBD1|many|TRBV7-6|TRBJ2-5
CASSPGTGVGETQYF
TGTGCCAGCAGCCCCGGGACAGGGGTGGGAGAGACCCAGTACTTC
>TRBD1|NA|TRBV18|TRBJ2-5
CASSPPTGQETQYF
TGTGCCAGCTCACCACCGACAGGGCAAGAGACCCAGTACTTC
>NA|NA|TRBV28|TRBJ1-5
CASSSQGRRSQPQHF
TGTGCCAGCAGTTCACAGGGACGGAGGAGTCAGCCCCAGCATTTT
>TRBD2|NA|TRBV6-1|TRBJ2-4
CASSSRGGMVNIQYF
TGTGCCAGCAGCTCCCGCGGGGGGATGGTGAACATTCAGTACTTC
>NA|NA|TRBV6-4|TRBJ2-5
CASSEVSAWSQYF
TGTGCCAGCAGTGAAGTTTCGGCGTGGTCCCAGTACTTC
>NA|NA|TRBV14|TRBJ2-7
CASSQVSSGEQYF
TGTGCCAGCAGCCAGGTGTCGTCGGGGGAGCAGTACTTC
>TRBD1|few|TRBV6-1|TRBJ2-7
CASSIGQADYEQYF
TGTGCCAGCAGTATTGGACAGGCGGACTACGAGCAGTACTTC
>TRBD1|few|TRBV24-1|TRBJ2-5
CATSPGGQGVQETQYF
TGTGCCACCAGCCCCGGAGGACAGGGGGTTCAAGAGACCCAGTACTTC
>NA|few|TRBV6-4|TRBJ1-1
CASSGDSPNTEAFF
TGTGCCAGCTCCGGAGACAGCCCGAACACTGAAGCTTTCTTT
>NA|few|TRBV6-2/TRBV6-3|TRBJ2-7
CASSYSWSEQYF
TGTGCCAGCAGTTACTCGTGGAGCGAGCAGTACTTC
>TRBD1|NA|TRBV7-2|TRBJ2-7
CASSFTTGESYEQYF
TGTGCCAGCAGCTTCACGACAGGGGAAAGTTACGAGCAGTACTTC
>NA|few|TRBV5-1|TRBJ2-7
CASSLADQINEQYF
TGCGCCAGCAGCTTGGCCGACCAGATCAACGAGCAGTACTTC
>NA|few|TRBV7-2|TRBJ2-3
CASTYDTDTQYF
TGTGCCAGCACCTACGACACAGATACGCAGTATTTT
>NA|few|TRBV7-6|TRBJ1-1
CASSLTGLNEAFF
TGTGCCAGCAGCTTAACAGGGTTAAATGAAGCTTTCTTT
>TRBD2|many|TRBV29-1|TRBJ2-2
CSATSGGANTGELFF
TGCAGCGCAACTAGCGGGGGCGCGAACACCGGGGAGCTGTTTTTT
>TRBD1|few|TRBV11-2|TRBJ2-4
CASTRDRELLAKNIQYF
TGTGCCAGCACACGGGACAGAGAGTTGCTAGCCAAAAACATTCAGTACTTC
>TRBD1|many|TRBV14|TRBJ1-2
CASEKPPGTGGAENYGYTF
TGTGCCAGCGAAAAACCACCCGGGACAGGGGGCGCGGAGAACTATGGCTACACCTTC
>TRBD2|few|TRBV25-1|TRBJ2-7
CASSGSSGRALGQYF
TGTGCCAGCAGTGGATCTAGCGGGAGGGCCCTCGGGCAGTACTTC
>TRBD2|NA|TRBV6-2/TRBV6-3|TRBJ2-1
CASRTQRENGNEQFF
TGTGCCAGCAGAACACAGCGGGAGAATGGCAATGAGCAGTTCTTC
>NA|few|TRBV11-2|TRBJ2-3
CASSLGRTQYF
TGTGCCAGCAGCTTAGGCAGAACGCAGTATTTT
>NA|few|TRBV7-2|TRBJ2-1
CASSRKGGADYNEQFF
TGTGCCAGCAGCCGAAAGGGCGGGGCTGACTACAATGAGCAGTTCTTC
>NA|few|TRBV11-2|TRBJ2-1
CASSLNRQGQTSAKSNEQFF
TGTGCCAGCAGCTTAAACCGACAGGGACAGACTAGCGCTAAATCCAATGAGCAGTTCTTC
>TRBD1|NA|TRBV7-2|TRBJ2-3
CASSVRTGDTQYF
TGTGCCAGCAGCGTACGGACAGGCGATACGCAGTATTTT
>NA|few|TRBV6-2/TRBV6-3|TRBJ2-1
CASSYSTLYEQFF
TGTGCCAGCAGTTACTCGACTCTCTATGAGCAGTTCTTC
>NA|many|TRBV12-3/TRBV12-4|TRBJ1-6
CASSFMRGNSYNSPLHF
TGTGCCAGCAGTTTTATGAGGGGCAACTCCTATAATTCACCCCTCCACTTT